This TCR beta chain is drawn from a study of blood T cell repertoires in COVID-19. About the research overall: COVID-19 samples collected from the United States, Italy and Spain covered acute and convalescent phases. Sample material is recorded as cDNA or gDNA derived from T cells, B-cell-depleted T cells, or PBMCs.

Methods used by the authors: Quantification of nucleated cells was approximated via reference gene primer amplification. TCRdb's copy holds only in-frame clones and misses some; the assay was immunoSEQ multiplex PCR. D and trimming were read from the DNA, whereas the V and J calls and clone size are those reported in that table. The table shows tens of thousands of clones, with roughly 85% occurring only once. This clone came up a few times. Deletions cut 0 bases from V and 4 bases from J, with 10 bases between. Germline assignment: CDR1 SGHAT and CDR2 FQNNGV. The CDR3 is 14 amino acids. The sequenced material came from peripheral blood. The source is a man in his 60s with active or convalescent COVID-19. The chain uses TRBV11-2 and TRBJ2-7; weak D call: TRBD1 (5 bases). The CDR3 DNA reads TGTGCCAGCAGCTTAGATACCCAGGGTTACGAGCAGTACTTC. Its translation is CASSLDTQGYEQYF.